This T cell receptor beta chain derives from a study of blood T cells in healthy people across ages. Overall study context: For every two T cells, template switching captured about one barcoded beta molecule. Study-wide results and limits: Unknown donor CMV status possibly confounded expanded clonotype changes. The recorded TCR beta diversity per million T cells decreased in a roughly linear manner with age.

As to this clonotype: As yet, its antigen is unknown.

With a J-beta primer mix and a sample-barcoded 5' primer, a second PCR ran roughly 6 to 12 cycles. TCRdb re-called the 5' RACE reads with MiXCR, one entry per CDR3 protein. The sample consists of some 1.4 million distinct CDR3 sequences, 40% to 50% of them appearing once. CDR1 SGHTA and CDR2 FQGNSA come from the germline V gene. This CDR3 is built from 15 residues. V was pared by 1 base and J by 2 bases, with 12 bases between. This chain connects TRBV7-2 to TRBJ2-7; D call uncertain. This sequence originates from a woman aged 18-29 years in good health. The sequencing sample was made of blood. CDR3 in amino acids: CASSLEPQRTYEQYF. CDR3 sequence (DNA): TGTGCCAGCAGCTTAGAACCGCAAAGGACCTACGAGCAGTACTTC.